A single sample gave rise to the 11 T cell receptor beta chains below, sequenced in a study of sequential checkpoint blockade in melanoma. Profiled with immunoSEQ multiplex PCR; TCRdb holds only in-frame clones, not every one. The table lists about 37,000 clones, 30% to 40% of them singletons. Sample treatment: randomized to nivolumab then ipilimumab (arm A) or the reverse (arm B). This sample comprised tumor tissue (inferred from file names), obtained from a patient given nivolumab and ipilimumab in sequence. These receptors were collected from a human donor with melanoma.

CDR3 protein: CASSLTGDFDSSEAFF. In nucleotides, the CDR3 is TGCGCCAGCAGCTTGACAGGGGACTTCGATTCTAGTGAAGCTTTCTTT. This chain uses TRBV5-1 with TRBJ1-1; 7 bases align to TRBD1. CDR1 is SGHRS, CDR2 YFSETQ, per germline. Germline trimming cut 1 base from V and 7 bases from J; bases unmatched to any gene: 13. The CDR3 spans 16 residues.

This clone has more than one count but fewer than ten. The chain combines TRBV9 with TRBJ1-1; D possibly corresponds to TRBD1 (6 bases). The germline CDR1 and CDR2 sequences are SGDLS and YYNGEE. The CDR3 runs to 16 residues. Trimming cost V 1 base and J 3 bases, with 16 bases left between them. The CDR3 bases are TGTGCCAGCAGCGTAAAAACAGGGCTGGGGTACACTGAAGCTTTCTTT. Translating gives CASSVKTGLGYTEAFF.

V usage is TRBV29-1 and J usage is TRBJ2-2; D gene uncertain. There are 12 residues in the CDR3. Germline assignment: CDR1 SQVTM and CDR2 ANQGSEA. The germline V and J ends were trimmed by 6 bases and 5 bases, with 10 bases remaining between them. CDR3 in DNA: TGCAGCGTCGCCGGAAGTACCGGGGAGCTGTTTTTT. Its protein is CSVAGSTGELFF.

The chain links TRBV19 to TRBJ2-6; maybe TRBD1 (5 bases). Germline-derived CDR1 and CDR2 are LNHDA and SQIVND (reference sequence). Trimming pared 2 bases from V and 2 bases from J, leaving 7 bases between. The CDR3 has 15 amino acids. As DNA, the CDR3 is TGTGCCAGTAGTATACCCAGGGCTGGGGCCAACGTCCTGACTTTC. Amino acid sequence: CASSIPRAGANVLTF. The complete variable domain, with remaining parts taken from reference TRBV19 and TRBJ2-6, reads DGGITQSPKYLFRKEGQNVTLSCEQNLNHDAMYWYRQDPGQGLRLIYYSQIVNDFQKGDIAEGYSVSREKKESFPLTVTSAQKNPTAFYLCASSIPRAGANVLTFGAGSRLTVL.

The chain couples TRBV28 to TRBJ1-1, with TRBD1 matching 8 bases. V lost 6 bases, J lost 5 bases, and 8 bases stayed unmatched. Per the germline V gene, CDR1 is MDHEN and CDR2 is SYDVKM. The CDR3 sequence is 14 residues long. The CDR3 nucleotides are TGTGCCAGCAGGTCAGGGGGCTGGGGGACTGAAGCTTTCTTT. Protein sequence: CASRSGGWGTEAFF.

This clone was detected a few times. The chain couples TRBV28 to TRBJ2-5; tentatively, D is TRBD1 or TRBD2 (5 bases each). V was clipped by 3 bases and J by 4 bases, with 12 bases between them. The CDR3 totals 14 residues. Germline loops: CDR1 MDHEN, CDR2 SYDVKM. CDR3 residues: CASSFGGATETQYF. Here the CDR3 DNA reads TGTGCCAGCAGTTTTGGGGGAGCCACAGAGACCCAGTACTTC.

The V gene is TRBV6-8, the J gene TRBJ1-5, with a possible D match to TRBD1 (6 bases). Trimming cost V 5 bases and J 2 bases, with 13 bases left between them. The CDR3 sequence is 15 residues long. Germline V gene sequence: CDR1 MNHGY, CDR2 SAAAGT. CDR3 sequence (DNA): TGTGCCAGCAGTCCCACAGGGTTGGGCAATCAGCCCCAGCATTTT. Amino acids: CASSPTGLGNQPQHF.

This chain links TRBV9 with TRBJ2-3; D gene unclear. V lost 3 bases and J lost 2, with 7 bases in between. This CDR3 is 13 amino acids long. CDR1 SGDLS and CDR2 YYNGEE come from the germline V gene. CDR3 protein: CASSATFTDTQYF. The CDR3 DNA follows: TGTGCCAGCAGCGCAACCTTCACAGATACGCAGTATTTT. Full variable domain (remainder filled in from reference TRBV9 and TRBJ2-3): DSGVTQTPKHLITATGQRVTLRCSPRSGDLSVYWYQQSLDQGLQFLIQYYNGEERAKGNILERFSAQQFPDLHSELNLSSLELGDSALYFCASSATFTDTQYFGPGTRLTVL.

In this sample, this clone turned up a few times. The V call is TRBV11-3, the J call TRBJ1-4; 8 positions agree with TRBD1. Losses at the gene ends were 4 bases for V and 7 bases for J; bases not matched to a gene: 8. The CDR3 consists of 15 residues. Germline loops: CDR1 SGHNT, CDR2 YENEEA. The CDR3 nucleotides read TGTGCCAGCAGCTCTGACAGGGGTGGGAGTGAAAAACTGTTTTTT. Its translation is CASSSDRGGSEKLFF.

The chain employs TRBV5-1 and TRBJ2-3; tentatively, D is TRBD1 or TRBD2 (6 bases each). The CDR3 totals 15 residues. Germline loops: CDR1 SGHRS, CDR2 YFSETQ. Deletions cut 4 bases from V and 6 bases from J, with 18 bases between. CDR3 in amino acids: CASSPTGAPGDTQYF. In nucleotides, the CDR3 is TGCGCCAGCAGCCCCACGGGGGCGCCGGGGGATACGCAGTATTTT.

This clone was seen only a few times. The CDR3 here is CASSPPGQALGYTF. As DNA, the CDR3 is TGTGCCAGCAGCCCTCCCGGACAGGCGCTTGGCTACACCTTC. The rearrangement links TRBV7-6 to TRBJ1-2; TRBD1 matches 7 bases. The germline gives CDR1 SGHVS, CDR2 FNYEAQ. CDR3 length equals 14 residues. V lost 5 bases, J lost 7 bases, and 10 bases stayed unmatched.